This T cell receptor beta chain derives from a study of OX40 agonist ivuxolimab in advanced cancers. Germline-derived CDR1 and CDR2 are SGHDN and FVKESK. CDR3 size: 16 residues. The junction had 10 bases not matched to a gene; V was cut back by 1 base and J by 5 bases. Clones were read by immunoSEQ multiplex PCR, and TCRdb kept only the in-frame ones, dropping some. Found here are around 80,000 clones, less than 90% of them singletons; the top ten hold roughly 3%. Findings and caveats of the study: Partly responding patients at 0.1-3.0 mg/kg showed some of the smallest clonal expansion.

Comments on this clone: Its antigen remains unknown.

This TCR was recovered from an adult with an advanced solid tumor such as melanoma, head and neck, liver or kidney cancer. Sequencing used CD4+ or CD8+ T cells sorted from blood, obtained in a trial of the OX40 agonist ivuxolimab. The chain is built from TRBV14 and TRBJ2-7; TRBD2 agrees at 8 bases. CDR3 DNA: TGTGCCAGCAGCCAAGTCCCGGGACTAGGGATCGACGAGCAGTACTTC. This translates into CASSQVPGLGIDEQYF.